This entry lists 6 T cell receptor beta chains sequenced from one sample in a study of follicular helper T cells after annual influenza vaccination. The repertoire was sequenced with immunoSEQ multiplex PCR; TCRdb's copy has only in-frame clones and lacks some. The data contain several thousand clones, 80% to 90% of them singletons. The sample's time point: 2014-2015 season, 7 days after vaccination. This sample comprised CXCR5+ CD38- circulating T follicular helper cells from blood, obtained 7 days after influenza vaccination. Stated subset: circulating Tfh, non-naive CD4+CXCR5+PD-1+ (ICOS+CD38+ or ICOS-CD38-). The receptors shown here come from an adult who received the influenza vaccine.

V gene TRBV7-6 combines with J gene TRBJ2-3; D remains unclear. Trimming took 1 base from V and 6 from J, leaving 14 bases between them. Germline assignment: CDR1 SGHVS and CDR2 FNYEAQ. CDR3 length: 15 amino acids. CDR3 protein: CASSLGRTFRDTQYF. The CDR3 nucleotides are TGTGCCAGCAGCTTAGGAAGGACGTTCAGGGATACGCAGTATTTT.

CDR3 residues: CASSLTPRDRAYNEQFF. The DNA of the CDR3 is TGCGCCAGCAGCTTAACCCCCCGGGACAGGGCCTACAATGAGCAGTTCTTC. The chain employs TRBV5-1 and TRBJ2-1, with 9 positions matching TRBD1. V lost 2 bases to trimming and J lost 2 bases; unmatched junction nucleotides: 8. The CDR3 runs 17 residues. Germline-derived CDR1 and CDR2 are SGHRS and YFSETQ.

This clone was found a few times. V usage is TRBV2 and J usage is TRBJ2-7, with D tentatively TRBD1 or TRBD2 (5 bases each). This CDR3 comprises 14 residues. The V and J ends lost 8 bases and 6 bases respectively, with 20 bases between them. Germline CDR1 and CDR2: SNHLY and FYNNEI. CDR3: CASGSGTLEIEQYF. The CDR3 nucleotides are TGTGCCAGCGGGTCCGGGACCCTAGAAATCGAGCAGTACTTC.

The J gene is TRBJ2-1, the V gene TRBV6-5; 8 bases are shared with TRBD1. CDR1 MNHEY and CDR2 SVGAGI come from the germline V gene. This CDR3 contains 15 residues. Germline trimming cut 5 bases from V and 4 bases from J; bases unmatched to any gene: 7. The CDR3 DNA reads TGTGCCAGCAGTCACGAACAGGGGGTGTACAATGAGCAGTTCTTC. Amino acids: CASSHEQGVYNEQFF.

The chain joins TRBV5-5 to TRBJ2-7; 9 bases are shared with TRBD1. The CDR3 runs 16 residues. CDR1 SGHKS and CDR2 YYEKEE come from the germline V gene (reference sequence). The ends lost 4 bases at V and 0 bases at J; junction bases unmatched: 8. CDR3 in amino acids: CASSKQGALSSYEQYF. Here the CDR3 DNA reads TGTGCCAGCAGCAAACAGGGGGCTCTCTCCTCCTACGAGCAGTACTTC.

The chain links TRBV7-6 to TRBJ2-3; D is perhaps TRBD2 (6 bases). Trimming left V 2 bases short and J 1 base short, with 10 bases between. Germline values: CDR1 SGHVS, CDR2 FNYEAQ. CDR3 length equals 15 residues. The CDR3 DNA follows: TGTGCCAGCAGCTTAAGTGAGCGGGGCACAGATACGCAGTATTTT. This codes for CASSLSERGTDTQYF.